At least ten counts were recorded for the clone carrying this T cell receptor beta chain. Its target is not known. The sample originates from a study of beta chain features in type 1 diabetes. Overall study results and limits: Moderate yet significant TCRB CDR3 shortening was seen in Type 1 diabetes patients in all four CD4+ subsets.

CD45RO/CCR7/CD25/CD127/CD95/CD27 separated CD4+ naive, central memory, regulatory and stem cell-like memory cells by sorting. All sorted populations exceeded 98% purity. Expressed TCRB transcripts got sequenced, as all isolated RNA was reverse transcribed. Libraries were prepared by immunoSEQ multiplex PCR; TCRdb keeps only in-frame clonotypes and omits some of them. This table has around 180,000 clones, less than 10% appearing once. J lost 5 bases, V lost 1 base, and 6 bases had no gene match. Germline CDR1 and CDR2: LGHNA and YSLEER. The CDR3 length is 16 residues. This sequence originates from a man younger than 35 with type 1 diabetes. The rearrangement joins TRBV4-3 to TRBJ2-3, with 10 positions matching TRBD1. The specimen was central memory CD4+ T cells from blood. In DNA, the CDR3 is TGCGCCAGCAGCCAAGGGACAGGGGGAATTGGAGATACGCAGTATTTT. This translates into CASSQGTGGIGDTQYF.